This TCR beta chain was recorded in a study of graft-versus-host responses after intestinal transplantation. Study as a whole: Each of the recipients got a multivisceral, liver-intestinal, or isolated intestinal transplant.

Notes on this clone: Its antigen remains unknown.

Here immunoSEQ multiplex PCR was the method, and the copy in TCRdb shows in-frame clones only, minus some. The data contain approximately 130,000 clones, approximately 90% of them singletons. After removal of 5 bases from V and 3 bases from J, the junction contained 6 bases not matched to a gene. The CDR3 runs to 16 residues. Germline lookup yields CDR1 SEHNR and CDR2 FQNEAQ (reference sequence). Overall study findings and caveats: Clonal ratios of graft-versus-host to host-versus-graft in allografts were high for patients exhibiting graft-donor T cell macrochimerism.

Here the sequenced sample was unstimulated CD4+ T cells sorted from spleen or lymph node cells, taken before intestinal transplant. This chain connects TRBV7-9 to TRBJ2-2, with TRBD2 matching 10 bases. This TCR came from a human donor who received an intestinal transplant. CDR3 bases: TGTGCCAGCAGCCCTCTAAGCGGGGGGGACACCGGGGAGCTGTTTTTT. As protein: CASSPLSGGDTGELFF.